This T cell receptor (beta chain) was sequenced during a study of tumor-infiltrating lymphocytes in primary liver carcinoma. Study summary: The patients, men and women alike, were aged 30 to 69 years. Productive TCRbeta read yields ran from roughly 3.5 to 7 million per sample and were similar between tissues.

cDNA specific to TCR beta was made from around 450 ng of total RNA, with a constant-region primer employed for priming. Three nested multiplex PCR rounds of slightly modified ARM-PCR generated TCR beta libraries. Use of TRBV1-TRBV30 forward primers with a C-beta reverse primer characterized the first two PCR rounds, which lasted roughly 9 cycles each. One entry per CDR3 protein, called by TCRdb with MiXCR from the multiplex PCR reads. The repertoire includes about 78,000 distinct CDR3 sequences, roughly two thirds of them detected once, and roughly an eighth sits in the top ten. CDR1 is MNHNY and CDR2 is SVGAGI in the germline V gene (reference sequence). The CDR3 contains 12 residues. From unsorted bulk tissue weighing about 20-31 mg, DNA and RNA were co-extracted. HBV chronically infected the treatment-naive patients. There were five separate regions sampled from each tumor.

Specimen: liver tumor tissue from sampling region 4. Stated subset: tumor region T4, right-lateral pole. J is TRBJ2-1 and V is TRBV6-6, with D unresolved. The sequence derives from a woman aged 60-70 years with primary liver carcinoma and hepatitis B virus infection. The DNA for the CDR3 is TGTGTAAGTAGTTACTCGGGTGCTGAGCAGTTCTTC. It codes for CVSSYSGAEQFF.